This T cell receptor beta chain was identified during a study of cytomegalovirus exposure and HLA in healthy donors. 13 Jbeta primers and 60 Vbeta primers were used for the PCR. Sequenced by immunoSEQ multiplex PCR; TCRdb stores in-frame clones only, minus some. The top ten hold roughly 6% of the sample, which has 35,000 to 55,000 clones, around 53% seen once. Regarding this clone: Its target is not known.

The CDR3 consists of 15 residues. Germline V gene lookup returns CDR1 MDHEN and CDR2 SYDVKM. The ends were cut back, 7 bases at V and 4 bases at J, with 19 bases in the middle. Study-wide points: The authors later found HLA-associated TCR beta chains more clonally expanded than equally common others. Generally TCR sequences proved uncommon, though certain public TCRs appeared in numerous donors.

The chain uses TRBV28 and TRBJ1-2; D is possibly TRBD1 (5 bases). The sequence was obtained from a man between 60 and 75 years old in good health and CMV-seronegative. The material sequenced was PBMCs. CDR3 sequence (DNA): TGTGCCAGCACCTACGGGGGAACAAATCTCTATGGCTACACCTTC. This sequence encodes CASTYGGTNLYGYTF.